These 26 T cell receptor beta chains came from one sample sequenced in a study of blood T cell repertoires in COVID-19. Profiling relied on immunoSEQ multiplex PCR, and the TCRdb table lists in-frame clones only, not all of them. Among 300,000 to 350,000 clones, 88% were seen once, and the ten largest hold about 5%. Sequencing used PBMCs or T cells enriched from blood (not recorded which). Receptors were obtained from a man younger than 40 who had recovered from COVID-19.

This sequence joins TRBV7-6 and TRBJ2-1; 11 bases align to TRBD2. The V gene end was trimmed by 5 bases and the J gene end by 7 bases; junction bases not matched to a gene: 7. The CDR3 is 15 residues long. The germline V gene encodes CDR1 SGHVS and CDR2 FNYEAQ. The CDR3 DNA is TGTGCCAGCAGCCCTCCTAGCGGGGGGACAAATGAGCAGTTCTTC. Translating it yields CASSPPSGGTNEQFF.

The chain couples TRBV28 to TRBJ2-2; possible D gene TRBD1, 6 bases. The CDR3 is made up of 16 amino acids. V was shortened by 2 bases and J by 0 bases, with 10 bases between the two germline ends. CDR1 is MDHEN and CDR2 is SYDVKM in the germline V gene. CDR3 bases: TGTGCCAGCAGTTTAGTAGGGGGAGCGAACACCGGGGAGCTGTTTTTT. Translation gives CASSLVGGANTGELFF.

V is TRBV19 and J is TRBJ1-5, with 9 bases that match TRBD1. Germline V gene lookup returns CDR1 LNHDA and CDR2 SQIVND (reference sequence). The CDR3 runs 14 residues. Germline trimming cut 4 bases from V and 7 bases from J; bases unmatched to any gene: 5. This CDR3 is CASSTTGGRQPQHF. The CDR3 coding sequence is TGTGCCAGTAGTACCACAGGGGGCCGGCAGCCCCAGCATTTT.

This clone was found a few times. The V gene is TRBV2, the J gene TRBJ2-5, with D hard to call. V shed 4 bases and J shed 4 bases, with 13 bases lying between them. Germline values: CDR1 SNHLY, CDR2 FYNNEI. This CDR3 comprises 14 residues. The CDR3 DNA reads as TGTGCCAGCAGTGGACTCACCTCCTCAGAGACCCAGTACTTC. This gives the protein CASSGLTSSETQYF. Using reference TRBV2 and TRBJ2-5 for the parts outside the CDR3, the full variable domain is EPEVTQTPSHQVTQMGQEVILRCVPISNHLYFYWYRQILGQKVEFLVSFYNNEISEKSEIFDDQFSVERPDGSNFTLKIRSTKLEDSAMYFCASSGLTSSETQYFGPGTRLLVL.

This chain links TRBV19 with TRBJ1-3; unclear D gene. CDR1 and CDR2 from the germline V gene are LNHDA and SQIVND (reference sequence). The CDR3 runs 14 residues. V was cut by 3 bases and J by 3 bases, with 9 bases left in between. The chain's CDR3 is CASSMRVFGNTIYF. The CDR3 coding sequence is TGTGCCAGTAGTATGAGGGTGTTTGGAAACACCATATATTTT.

This clone was observed a single time. This chain joins TRBV5-1 and TRBJ2-1; no definite D call. CDR3 size: 13 residues. Germline V CDR1 and CDR2: SGHRS, YFSETQ. V was shortened by 6 bases and J by 7 bases, with 14 bases between the two germline ends. The CDR3 loop reads CASTKTAGNEQFF. CDR3 DNA sequence: TGCGCCAGCACCAAGACGGCCGGGAATGAGCAGTTCTTC.

The chain uses TRBV6-1 and TRBJ2-1, with D possibly TRBD2 on 7 matching bases. This CDR3 comprises 16 residues. Germline V CDR1 and CDR2: MNHNS, SASEGT. V lost 4 bases to trimming and J lost 1 base, with 14 bases between them. In nucleotides, the CDR3 is TGTGCCAGCAGTGGAATGGCGGGGGCATCCTACAATGAGCAGTTCTTC. It is translated as CASSGMAGASYNEQFF.

The chain uses TRBV5-4 and TRBJ1-2, with no clear D. V was cut by 4 bases and J by 6 bases, with 22 bases left in between. Germline V CDR1 and CDR2: SGHNT, YYREEE (reference sequence). CDR3 length: 16 amino acids. The CDR3 DNA reads TGTGCCAGCAGCAGCCGGAACGTGCGAGTGGGCGATGGCTACACCTTC. It encodes CASSSRNVRVGDGYTF.

The chain has TRBV21-1 and TRBJ2-5; the DNA was not used to check the table's D call, TRBD2. TRBV21-1 is assigned pseudogene status. The CDR3 consists of 15 residues. CDR3 nucleotide sequence: TGTGCCAGCAGCAAGCGGGAGAGGGCCCAAGAGACCCAGTACTTC. Encoded protein: CASSKRERAQETQYF.

The chain is built from TRBV7-2 and TRBJ2-7; D possibly corresponds to TRBD1 (5 bases). CDR3 length: 18 amino acids. V gave up 5 bases and J gave up 4 bases, with 27 bases separating them. Germline values: CDR1 SGHTA, CDR2 FQGNSA. The DNA for the CDR3 is TGTGCCAGCAGCCAGGACCGAACAGGTTTTCGTTCGTCGTACGAGCAGTACTTC. It codes for CASSQDRTGFRSSYEQYF. Full variable domain (outside the CDR3, taken from reference TRBV7-2 and TRBJ2-7): GAGVSQSPSNKVTEKGKDVELRCDPISGHTALYWYRQSLGQGLEFLIYFQGNSAPDKSGLPSDRFSAERTGGSVSTLTIQRTQQEDSAVYLCASSQDRTGFRSSYEQYFGPGTRLTVT.

The chain is built from TRBV28 and TRBJ2-1, with 11 bases matching TRBD2. CDR1 MDHEN and CDR2 SYDVKM come from the germline V gene. V shed 3 bases, J shed 3 bases, and the junction held 10 bases outside the gene matches. CDR3 length: 18 amino acids. This CDR3 is CASSLTLAGGAIYNEQFF. DNA of the CDR3: TGTGCCAGCAGTTTGACCCTAGCGGGGGGCGCAATCTACAATGAGCAGTTCTTC.

V gene TRBV5-5 combines with J gene TRBJ1-6, with D hard to call. Trimming stripped 0 bases from V and 4 bases from J, with 5 bases between. CDR3 length: 14 residues. CDR1 is SGHKS, CDR2 YYEKEE, per germline (reference sequence). CDR3 sequence reads: CASSLESYNSPLHF. CDR3 coding DNA: TGTGCCAGCAGCTTGGAGAGTTATAATTCACCCCTCCACTTT.

The rearrangement uses TRBV30 and TRBJ1-2; TRBD1 matches at 8 bases. Germline V CDR1 and CDR2: GTSNPN, SVGIG (reference sequence). V was pared by 2 bases and J by 3 bases, with 5 bases of the junction left unmatched. The CDR3 contains 14 residues. The CDR3 reads CAWSTRQGYYGYTF. In nucleotides, the CDR3 is TGTGCCTGGAGTACCAGACAGGGGTACTATGGCTACACCTTC.

This chain links TRBV5-6 with TRBJ2-7; no clear D gene. The CDR3 covers 13 residues. V was clipped by 2 bases and J by 5 bases, with 11 bases between them. Germline V gene lookup returns CDR1 SGHDT and CDR2 YYEEEE. The CDR3 nucleotides are TGTGCCAGCAGCTTCTCTCTGGGCGACGAGCAGTACTTC. Amino acids: CASSFSLGDEQYF.

The rearrangement joins TRBV3-1 (or the pseudogene TRBV3-2) to TRBJ2-5; TRBD2 is a possible D gene (5 bases). Germline CDR1 is LGHDT and CDR2 is YNNKEL (reference sequence). This CDR3 comprises 13 residues. V shed 4 bases and J shed 1 base, with 7 bases lying between them. The CDR3 region is CASSREFQETQYF. The CDR3, as DNA: TGTGCCAGCAGCCGGGAGTTCCAAGAGACCCAGTACTTC.

This chain joins TRBV5-1 and TRBJ1-2, with D possibly TRBD1 on 5 matching bases. This CDR3 spans 12 amino acids. V was cut by 4 bases and J by 2 bases, with 6 bases left in between. Germline CDR1 reads SGHRS; CDR2 reads YFSETQ. This CDR3 reads CASSGGNYGYTF. Written as DNA, the CDR3 is TGCGCCAGCAGCGGGGGGAACTATGGCTACACCTTC.

This chain connects TRBV3-1 (or the pseudogene TRBV3-2) to TRBJ1-5; D uncertain. V was clipped by 4 bases and J by 6 bases, with 16 bases between them. In germline, CDR1 is LGHDT, CDR2 YNNKEL (reference sequence). The CDR3 is 15 residues long. In DNA form, the CDR3 reads TGTGCCAGCAGCCTTGCCCGGGGTGCACCTCAGCCCCAGCATTTT. It is translated as CASSLARGAPQPQHF.

This clone showed up just once. The rearrangement uses TRBV7-8 and TRBJ2-4, with 7 positions matching TRBD2. In germline, CDR1 is SGHVS, CDR2 FQNEAQ. The ends lost 5 bases at V and 1 base at J; junction bases unmatched: 20. The CDR3 spans 20 residues. The DNA for the CDR3 is TGTGCCAGCAGCCTAACCTCCGGGACTAAGAGTTCAAGGGCCAAAAACATTCAGTACTTC. Translated, it gives CASSLTSGTKSSRAKNIQYF.

J is TRBJ1-2 and V is TRBV12-3 or TRBV12-4, with D tentatively TRBD1 (6 bases). The CDR3 spans 13 residues. Between the trimmed V and J ends, which lost 5 bases and 8 bases, there was a span of 15 bases. The DNA for the CDR3 is TGTGCCAGCAGTAGGGACATTATCTGGGGCTACACCTTC. It specifies CASSRDIIWGYTF.

The rearrangement links TRBV5-5 to TRBJ2-7, with D possibly matching TRBD2 (5 bases). Trimming removed 0 bases from V and 0 bases from J, with 13 bases in between. CDR1 is SGHKS and CDR2 is YYEKEE in the germline V gene (reference sequence). The CDR3 consists of 16 residues. The CDR3 sequence is CASSLDPGTFSYEQYF. The CDR3 DNA reads as TGTGCCAGCAGCTTGGACCCGGGAACATTCTCCTACGAGCAGTACTTC.

The V call is TRBV7-9, the J call TRBJ1-3; D may be TRBD1 (6 bases). V lost 1 base, J lost 3 bases, and 13 bases lay in between. CDR1 is SEHNR and CDR2 is FQNEAQ in the germline V gene (reference sequence). This CDR3 region has 16 residues. This chain's CDR3 is CASSLGSGTNGNTIYF. Here the CDR3 DNA reads TGTGCCAGCAGCTTAGGCTCCGGGACAAATGGAAACACCATATATTTT.

The chain recombines TRBV30 with TRBJ1-1, with a possible D match to TRBD1 (5 bases). This CDR3 is built from 12 residues. The germline CDR1 and CDR2 sequences are GTSNPN and SVGIG (reference sequence). The V and J ends lost 2 bases and 6 bases respectively, with 10 bases between them. The CDR3 sequence: CAWSPWGAEAFF. The CDR3 coding sequence is TGTGCCTGGAGTCCGTGGGGGGCTGAAGCTTTCTTT.

The rearrangement links TRBV7-2 to TRBJ1-1, with TRBD1 as a possible D gene (5 bases). The CDR3 extends over 15 amino acids. The V gene lost 0 bases and the J gene lost 4 bases, with 12 bases spanning the gap. The germline V gene has CDR1 SGHTA and CDR2 FQGNSA. The CDR3 loop reads CASSLAGGGGTEAFF. In nucleotides, the CDR3 is TGTGCCAGCAGCTTAGCCGGGGGGGGAGGCACTGAAGCTTTCTTT.

This chain links TRBV18 with TRBJ2-7; D perhaps matches TRBD2 (6 bases). The V and J ends lost 2 bases and 1 base respectively, with 6 bases between them. Germline V gene lookup returns CDR1 KGHSH and CDR2 LQKENI. CDR3 length equals 13 residues. CDR3 region: CASSPGGSYEQYF. The DNA for the CDR3 is TGTGCCAGCTCACCAGGAGGGTCCTACGAGCAGTACTTC. Variable domain in full (rest from reference TRBV18 and TRBJ2-7): NAGVMQNPRHLVRRRGQEARLRCSPMKGHSHVYWYRQLPEEGLKFMVYLQKENIIDESGMPKERFSAEFPKEGPSILRIQQVVRGDSAAYFCASSPGGSYEQYFGPGTRLTVT.

The gene calls are TRBV24-1 and TRBJ1-2; possible D gene TRBD1, 5 bases. The germline V gene has CDR1 KGHDR and CDR2 SFDVKD. The CDR3 runs 14 residues. V lost 5 bases, J lost 2 bases, and 11 bases lay in between. CDR3 sequence reads: CATSVTGENYGYTF. For the CDR3, the DNA is TGTGCCACCAGTGTAACGGGGGAGAACTATGGCTACACCTTC.

The V call is TRBV4-1, the J call TRBJ2-2; TRBD1 aligns across 8 bases. The germline V gene encodes CDR1 MGHRA and CDR2 YSYEKL. This CDR3 has 15 amino acids. V lost 3 bases and J lost 1; bases outside the gene matches: 1. CDR3: CASSHGQGNTGELFF. The CDR3 region has the DNA TGCGCCAGCAGCCACGGACAGGGGAACACCGGGGAGCTGTTTTTT.